These 18 T cell receptor beta chains share one sample of origin, sequenced in a study of breast tumors, draining lymph nodes, adjacent tissues (TCRdb year 2016). The method behind the library was multiplex PCR. Sequencing was carried out with an Illumina HiSeq 2000. The public reads were reprocessed in TCRdb via fastp at Q25 and MiXCR, keeping in-frame beta chains. Every distinct CDR3 protein forms one entry, paired with its most common genes and DNA. The sample includes about 230,000 distinct CDR3 sequences, with 32% observed a single time. Together, the top ten hold 1.4% of the sample. Lymph node samples came from the axillary draining lymph nodes of breast cancer patients. Input material: axillary lymph node tissue. The receptors originated from a female donor with breast cancer. Some clones in this sample may be carry-over from other donors' samples.

Many counts were recorded for this clonotype. V is TRBV6-2 or TRBV6-3 and J is TRBJ2-2; no reliable D call. V was cut by 6 bases and J by 2 bases, with 7 bases left in between. Germline V gene lookup returns CDR1 MNHEY and CDR2 SVGEGT. The CDR3 is made up of 13 amino acids. This CDR3 reads CASSQDNTGELFF. CDR3 in DNA: TGTGCCAGCAGCCAAGATAACACCGGGGAGCTGTTTTTT.

This clonotype was observed at least ten times. V gene TRBV20-1 combines with J gene TRBJ2-1; 8 bases align to TRBD2. The CDR3 contains 13 residues. Germline V gives CDR1 DFQATT, CDR2 SNEGSKA (reference sequence). Germline trimming cut 3 bases from V and 5 bases from J; bases unmatched to any gene: 3. The CDR3 coding sequence is TGCAGTGCTAGTACTAGCGGACACAATGAGCAGTTCTTC. Its translation: CSASTSGHNEQFF.

This clonotype was detected ten times or more. This rearrangement joins TRBV20-1 to TRBJ2-7; 11 nucleotides align to TRBD2. Germline V gene lookup returns CDR1 DFQATT and CDR2 SNEGSKA (reference sequence). J was trimmed by 0 bases and V by 3 bases; bases with no gene match: 13. This CDR3 spans 18 amino acids. CDR3 bases: TGCAGTGCTAGGGCTCTCGGGACTAGCGGACCGAGCTCCTACGAGCAGTACTTC. Protein product: CSARALGTSGPSSYEQYF.

Turning to this clonotype: The junction and the germline gene differ at one end; a read error may be behind it. The V gene is TRBV7-9, the J gene TRBJ2-3; D unclear. The CDR3 sequence is 16 residues long. Germline V gene lookup returns CDR1 SEHNR and CDR2 FQNEAQ (reference sequence). CDR3 sequence (DNA): TGTGCAAGCAGCCTCATATCCTTGACTAGCACAGATACGCAGTATTTT. It translates to CASSLISLTSTDTQYF. The full variable domain, in which reference TRBV7-9 and TRBJ2-3 provide the parts outside the CDR3, is DTGVSQNPRHKITKRGQNVTFRCDPISEHNRLYWYRQTLGQGPEFLTYFQNEAQLEKSRLLSDRFSAERPKGSFSTLEIQRTEQGDSAMYLCASSLISLTSTDTQYFGPGTRLTVL.

This rearrangement joins TRBV5-1 to TRBJ2-7, with 9 bases fitting TRBD2. The germline V gene has CDR1 SGHRS and CDR2 YFSETQ. J gave up 7 bases and V 3 bases, and 2 bases lay outside the gene matches. CDR3 length: 12 residues. This CDR3 is CASSSLAGEQYF. The CDR3 nucleotides are TGCGCCAGCAGCTCTCTAGCGGGAGAGCAGTACTTC.

This clonotype was counted ten times or more. The CDR3 is CASSLVSGVRQETQYF. CDR3 DNA sequence: TGTGCCAGCAGCTTAGTTAGCGGAGTGCGTCAAGAGACCCAGTACTTC. This sequence joins TRBV7-2 and TRBJ2-5, with D possibly being TRBD2 (6 bases). The CDR3 spans 16 residues. The V gene's germline CDR1 is SGHTA and CDR2 FQGNSA. V was trimmed by 1 base and J by 2 bases, leaving 14 bases between them.

Concerning this clonotype: This CDR3 is missing its conserved last phenylalanine or tryptophan, likely due to a read error. The J gene is TRBJ1-1, the V gene TRBV20-1, with D possibly TRBD1 on 5 matching bases. Germline assignment: CDR1 DFQATT and CDR2 SNEGSKA (reference sequence). Trimming pared 0 bases from V and 1 base from J, leaving 12 bases between. CDR3 length equals 15 residues. CDR3 DNA sequence: TGCAGTGCTAGAGATCAGGGAGGGCAGAACACTGAAGCTTTCTGT. It specifies CSARDQGGQNTEAFC.

Notes on this clonotype: The DNA is left out, because the CDR3 cannot be placed on it with certainty; the CDR3 is given as TCRdb lists it. The J gene is TRBJ2-2, the V gene TRBV9; TRBD1, as called in the table, went unchecked against the DNA. A total of 22 residues make up the CDR3, ends included. The germline V gene has CDR1 SGDLS and CDR2 YYNGEE. The CDR3 is CASSAGPGQSYEQYFGPGELFF.

This chain joins TRBV15 and TRBJ2-3; either TRBD1 or TRBD2 may supply D (5 bases each). V lost 3 bases and J 7 bases, leaving 44 bases between the germline ends. Germline CDR1 is LNHNV and CDR2 is YYDKDF (reference sequence). There are 24 residues in the CDR3. CDR3 sequence (DNA): TGTGCCACCAGCAGGGGTCTGGGGTCTACAGATACTGCGTATACGGGGCAGGCCCCGTATACGCAGTATTTT. Its protein is CATSRGLGSTDTAYTGQAPYTQYF.

There are many counts of this clonotype. V gene TRBV7-9 combines with J gene TRBJ2-7, with a possible D match to TRBD2 (6 bases). Trimming left V 1 base short and J 2 bases short, with 9 bases between. CDR3 length: 14 residues. Germline V CDR1 and CDR2: SEHNR, FQNEAQ (reference sequence). In DNA, the CDR3 is TGTGCCAGCAGCTTAGGCCGGGAGACCTACGAGCAGTACTTC. It translates to CASSLGRETYEQYF.

Many counts were recorded for this clonotype. The chain carries TRBV6-5 and TRBJ2-5; the match to TRBD2 covers 11 bases. Germline CDR1 reads MNHEY; CDR2 reads SVGAGI. The CDR3 extends over 17 amino acids. V shed 0 bases and J 3 bases; nucleotides not matched to a gene: 6. CDR3 loop: CASSYSWSSGREETQYF. Written as DNA, the CDR3 is TGTGCCAGCAGTTACTCGTGGAGTAGCGGGAGGGAAGAGACCCAGTACTTC.

Many counts were recorded for this clonotype. This rearrangement joins TRBV5-4 to TRBJ2-5; the D call may be TRBD1 or TRBD2 (6 bases each). Germline CDR1 SGHNT, CDR2 YYREEE (reference sequence). CDR3 length: 16 residues. Between the trimmed V and J ends, which lost 3 bases and 2 bases, there was a span of 17 bases. The CDR3 spells CASSSGRGRVQETQYF. CDR3 coding DNA: TGTGCCAGCAGCTCGGGCCGGGGGCGGGTTCAAGAGACCCAGTACTTC. The full variable domain, in which reference TRBV5-4 and TRBJ2-5 provide the parts outside the CDR3, is ETGVTQSPTHLIKTRGQQVTLRCSSQSGHNTVSWYQQALGQGPQFIFQYYREEENGRGNFPPRFSGLQFPNYSSELNVNALELDDSALYLCASSSGRGRVQETQYFGPGTRLLVL.

Concerning this clonotype: The junction and the germline gene differ at one end; a read error may be behind it. The V call is TRBV5-1, the J call TRBJ2-7; maybe TRBD1 (6 bases). There are 13 residues in the CDR3. The V gene's germline CDR1 is SGHRS and CDR2 YFSETQ. CDR3: CASSGSTGYDQHF. The DNA of the CDR3 is TGCGCCAGCAGCGGATCGACAGGATACGACCAGCACTTC.

This clonotype was seen at least ten times. This chain joins TRBV19 and TRBJ2-7; maybe TRBD1 (5 bases). The CDR3 has 13 amino acids. The V end was cut by 4 bases, the J end by 3 bases, with 10 bases between. Germline values: CDR1 LNHDA, CDR2 SQIVND (reference sequence). CDR3 sequence: CASSTGKRYEQYF. The CDR3 DNA reads as TGTGCCAGTAGTACAGGGAAGCGCTACGAGCAGTACTTC.

A word on this clonotype: A much larger clone sits a single nucleotide away, making a read error possible. J is TRBJ1-1 and V is TRBV7-9; a possible D gene is TRBD1 (5 bases). Germline V lookup: CDR1 SEHNR, CDR2 FQNEAQ (reference sequence). This CDR3 is built from 15 residues. The CDR3 region is CASRGVGRKNTEALF. DNA for the CDR3: TGTGCCAGCAGGGGGGTGGGACGGAAGAACACTGAAGCTCTCTTT.

As concerns this clonotype: Here the CDR3 omits its conserved ending phenylalanine or tryptophan, so a read error is the likely source. It is unclear where the CDR3 begins or ends on the DNA, so no DNA is shown, and the CDR3 is as TCRdb lists it. The chain is built from TRBV7-2 and TRBJ2-5. A total of 8 residues make up the CDR3, ends included. CDR1 is SGHTA, CDR2 FQGNSA, per germline. The CDR3 loop reads CASSLAPS.

The sample holds a few counts of this clonotype. The chain is built from TRBV20-1 and TRBJ1-1; the match to TRBD1 covers 9 bases. In germline, CDR1 is DFQATT, CDR2 SNEGSKA (reference sequence). The CDR3 length is 13 residues. The J segment lost 1 base and the V segment lost 5 bases, leaving 2 bases of the junction unmatched. The chain's CDR3 is CSADRGENTEAFF. The CDR3 DNA sequence: TGCAGTGCTGACAGGGGGGAGAACACTGAAGCTTTCTTT.

This clonotype occurred many times. The chain uses TRBV10-3 and TRBJ2-1; D is ambiguous. The V end was cut by 2 bases, the J end by 6 bases, with 5 bases between. The CDR3 is made up of 12 amino acids. Germline CDR1 is ENHRY and CDR2 is SYGVKD. The CDR3 here is CAISELSNEQFF. Here the CDR3 DNA reads TGTGCCATCAGTGAGCTGAGCAATGAGCAGTTCTTC.